This TCR beta chain was identified during a study of blood T cells in healthy people across ages. This CDR3 comprises 15 residues. V shed 5 bases and J 9 bases; nucleotides not matched to a gene: 9. The germline gives CDR1 SGHAT, CDR2 FQDESV (reference sequence). Concerning this clonotype itself: Its specificity is not known.

Study-wide points: Strong correlation linked observed beta diversity and percent naive T cells.

Using a J-beta primer mix together with a sample-barcoded 5' primer, a second PCR was run for roughly 7 to 11 cycles. TCRdb redid the calling of the 5' RACE reads with MiXCR, one entry per CDR3 protein. The sample has about 970,000 distinct CDR3 sequences; around 54% are singletons. The rearrangement links TRBV11-1 to TRBJ2-1; 11 nucleotides agree with TRBD2. The receptor's source is a woman aged 60-75 years in good health. Sequencing used blood. In DNA form, the CDR3 reads TGTGCCAGCAGCAGCTCTAGCGGGAGGTCGGGTGAGCAGTTCTTC. Translation: CASSSSSGRSGEQFF. The variable domain in full, with the rest retrieved from reference TRBV11-1 and TRBJ2-1, is EAEVAQSPRYKITEKSQAVAFWCDPISGHATLYWYRQILGQGPELLVQFQDESVVDDSQLPKDRFSAERLKGVDSTLKIQPAELGDSAMYLCASSSSSGRSGEQFFGPGTRLTVL.